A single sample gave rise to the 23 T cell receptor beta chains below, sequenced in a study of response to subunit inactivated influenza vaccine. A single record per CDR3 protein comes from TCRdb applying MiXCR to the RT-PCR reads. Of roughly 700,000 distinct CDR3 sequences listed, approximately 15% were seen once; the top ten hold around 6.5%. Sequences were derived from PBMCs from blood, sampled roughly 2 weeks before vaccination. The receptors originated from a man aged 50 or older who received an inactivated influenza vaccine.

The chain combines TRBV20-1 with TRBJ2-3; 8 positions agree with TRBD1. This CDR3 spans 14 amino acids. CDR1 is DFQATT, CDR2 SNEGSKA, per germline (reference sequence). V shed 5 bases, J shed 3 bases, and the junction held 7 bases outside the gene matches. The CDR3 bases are TGCAGTGCTCGAACAGGGGGACGGACAGATACGCAGTATTTT. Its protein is CSARTGGRTDTQYF.

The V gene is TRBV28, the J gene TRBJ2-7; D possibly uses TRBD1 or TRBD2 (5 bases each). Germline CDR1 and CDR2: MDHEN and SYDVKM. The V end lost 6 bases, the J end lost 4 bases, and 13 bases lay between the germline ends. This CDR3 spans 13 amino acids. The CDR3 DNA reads TGTGCCAGCAGCCCCTGGGGGTTTTACGAGCAGTACTTC. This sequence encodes CASSPWGFYEQYF. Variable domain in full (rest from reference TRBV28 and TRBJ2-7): DVKVTQSSRYLVKRTGEKVFLECVQDMDHENMFWYRQDPGLGLRLIYFSYDVKMKEKGDIPEGYSVSREKKERFSLILESASTNQTSMYLCASSPWGFYEQYFGPGTRLTVT.

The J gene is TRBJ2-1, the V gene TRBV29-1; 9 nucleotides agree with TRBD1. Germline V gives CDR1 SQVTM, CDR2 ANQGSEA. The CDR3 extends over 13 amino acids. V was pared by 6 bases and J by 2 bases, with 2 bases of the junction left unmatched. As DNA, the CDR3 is TGCAGCGTCCGACAGGGGGCCTACAATGAGCAGTTCTTC. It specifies CSVRQGAYNEQFF.

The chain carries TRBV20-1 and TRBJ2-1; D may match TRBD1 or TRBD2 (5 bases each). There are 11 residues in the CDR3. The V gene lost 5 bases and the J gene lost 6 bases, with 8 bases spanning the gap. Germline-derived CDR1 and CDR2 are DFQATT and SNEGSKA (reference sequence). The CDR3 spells CSARDLNEQFF. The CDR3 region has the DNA TGCAGTGCTCGGGACCTCAATGAGCAGTTCTTC.

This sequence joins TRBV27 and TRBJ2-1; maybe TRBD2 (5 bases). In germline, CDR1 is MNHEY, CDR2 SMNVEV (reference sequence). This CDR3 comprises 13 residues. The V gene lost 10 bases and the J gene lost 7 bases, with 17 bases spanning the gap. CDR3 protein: CAMGPGITNEQFF. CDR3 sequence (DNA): TGTGCCATGGGCCCCGGGATCACGAATGAGCAGTTCTTC.

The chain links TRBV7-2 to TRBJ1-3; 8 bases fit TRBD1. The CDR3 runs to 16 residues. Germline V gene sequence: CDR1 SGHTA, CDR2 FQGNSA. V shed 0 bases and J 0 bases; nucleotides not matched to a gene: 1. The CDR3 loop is CASSLAGQASGNTIYF. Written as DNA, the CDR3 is TGTGCCAGCAGCTTAGCGGGACAGGCCTCTGGAAACACCATATATTTT. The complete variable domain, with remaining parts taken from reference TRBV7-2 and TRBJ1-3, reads GAGVSQSPSNKVTEKGKDVELRCDPISGHTALYWYRQSLGQGLEFLIYFQGNSAPDKSGLPSDRFSAERTGGSVSTLTIQRTQQEDSAVYLCASSLAGQASGNTIYFGEGSWLTVV.

CDR3 in DNA: TGTGCCTGGAATGCCCGGACGTCAGCTTTCTTT. Translated, it gives CAWNARTSAFF. The genes are TRBV30 and TRBJ1-1; no clear D gene. This CDR3 has 11 amino acids. Trimming removed 4 bases from V and 10 bases from J, with 13 bases in between. Germline values: CDR1 GTSNPN, CDR2 SVGIG (reference sequence).

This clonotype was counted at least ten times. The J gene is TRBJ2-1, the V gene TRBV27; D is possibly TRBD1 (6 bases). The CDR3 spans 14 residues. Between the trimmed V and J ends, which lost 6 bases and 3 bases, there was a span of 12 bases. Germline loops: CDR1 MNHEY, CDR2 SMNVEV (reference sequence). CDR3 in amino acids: CASRQGSGYNEQFF. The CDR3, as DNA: TGTGCCAGCAGGCAGGGGTCGGGCTACAATGAGCAGTTCTTC.

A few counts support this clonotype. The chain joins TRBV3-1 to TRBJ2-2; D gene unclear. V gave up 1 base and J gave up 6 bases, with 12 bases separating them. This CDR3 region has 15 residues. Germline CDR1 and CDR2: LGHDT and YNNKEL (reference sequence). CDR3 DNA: TGTGCCAGCAGCCAAGTACTGGGCCATTCCGGGGAGCTGTTTTTT. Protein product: CASSQVLGHSGELFF. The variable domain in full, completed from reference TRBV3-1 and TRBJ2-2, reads DTAVSQTPKYLVTQMGNDKSIKCEQNLGHDTMYWYKQDSKKFLKIMFSYNNKELIINETVPNRFSPKSPDKAHLNLHINSLELGDSAVYFCASSQVLGHSGELFFGEGSRLTVL.

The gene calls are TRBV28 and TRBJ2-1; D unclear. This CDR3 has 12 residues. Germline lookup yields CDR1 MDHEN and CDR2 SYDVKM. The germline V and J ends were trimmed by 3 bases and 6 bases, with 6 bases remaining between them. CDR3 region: CASSFWTNEQFF. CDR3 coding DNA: TGTGCCAGCAGTTTTTGGACCAATGAGCAGTTCTTC.

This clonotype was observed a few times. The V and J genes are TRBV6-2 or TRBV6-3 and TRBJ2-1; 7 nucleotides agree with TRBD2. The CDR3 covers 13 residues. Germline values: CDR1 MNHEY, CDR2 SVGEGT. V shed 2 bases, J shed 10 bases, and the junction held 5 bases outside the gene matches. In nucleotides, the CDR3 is TGTGCCAGCAGTTACGCGGGGGTCGGCGAGCAGTTCTTC. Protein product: CASSYAGVGEQFF.

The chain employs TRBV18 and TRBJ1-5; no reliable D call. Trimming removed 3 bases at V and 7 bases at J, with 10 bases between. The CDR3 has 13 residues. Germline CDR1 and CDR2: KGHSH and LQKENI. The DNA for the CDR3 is TGTGCCAGCTCACCCGCCCCGGAGCAGCCCCAGCATTTT. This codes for CASSPAPEQPQHF.

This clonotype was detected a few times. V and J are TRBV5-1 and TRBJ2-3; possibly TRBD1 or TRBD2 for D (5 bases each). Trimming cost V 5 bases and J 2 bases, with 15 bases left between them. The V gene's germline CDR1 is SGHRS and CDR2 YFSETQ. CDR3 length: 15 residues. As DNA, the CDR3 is TGCGCCAGCAGTGAGGGACGACAGTCCACAGATACGCAGTATTTT. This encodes CASSEGRQSTDTQYF.

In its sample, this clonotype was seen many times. CDR3 DNA: TGTGCCAGCAGTTCCCAACAGGGGACCTATGGCTACACCTTC. Translating gives CASSSQQGTYGYTF. The V call is TRBV12-3 or TRBV12-4, the J call TRBJ1-2, with 7 bases that match TRBD1. The junction had 6 bases not matched to a gene; V was cut back by 4 bases and J by 4 bases. This CDR3 is built from 14 residues.

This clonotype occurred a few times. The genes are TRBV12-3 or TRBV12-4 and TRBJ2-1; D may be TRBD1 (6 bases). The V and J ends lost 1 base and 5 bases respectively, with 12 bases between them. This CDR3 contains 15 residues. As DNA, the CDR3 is TGTGCCAGCAGTTTAGTAGGGGGAAACAACAATGAGCAGTTCTTC. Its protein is CASSLVGGNNNEQFF.

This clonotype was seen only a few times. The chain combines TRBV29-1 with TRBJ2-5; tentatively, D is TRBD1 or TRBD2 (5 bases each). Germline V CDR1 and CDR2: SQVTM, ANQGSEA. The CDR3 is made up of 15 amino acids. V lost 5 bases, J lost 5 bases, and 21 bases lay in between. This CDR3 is CSVKPPGRHSETQYF. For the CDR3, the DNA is TGCAGCGTTAAACCCCCGGGACGTCACAGCGAGACCCAGTACTTC. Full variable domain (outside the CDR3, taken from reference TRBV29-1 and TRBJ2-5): SAVISQKPSRDICQRGTSLTIQCQVDSQVTMMFWYRQQPGQSLTLIATANQGSEATYESGFVIDKFPISRPNLTFSTLTVSNMSPEDSSIYLCSVKPPGRHSETQYFGPGTRLLVL.

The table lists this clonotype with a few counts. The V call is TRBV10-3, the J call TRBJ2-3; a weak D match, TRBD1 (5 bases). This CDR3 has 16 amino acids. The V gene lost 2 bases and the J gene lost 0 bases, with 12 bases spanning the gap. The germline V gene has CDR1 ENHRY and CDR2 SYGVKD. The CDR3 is CAISEATGHSTDTQYF. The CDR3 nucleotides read TGTGCCATCAGTGAGGCTACAGGTCACAGCACAGATACGCAGTATTTT.

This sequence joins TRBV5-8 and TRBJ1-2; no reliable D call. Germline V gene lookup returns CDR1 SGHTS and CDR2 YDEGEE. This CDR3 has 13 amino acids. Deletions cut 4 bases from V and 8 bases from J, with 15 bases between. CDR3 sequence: CASSPYWAGGYTF. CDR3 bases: TGTGCCAGCAGCCCGTACTGGGCGGGGGGCTACACCTTC.

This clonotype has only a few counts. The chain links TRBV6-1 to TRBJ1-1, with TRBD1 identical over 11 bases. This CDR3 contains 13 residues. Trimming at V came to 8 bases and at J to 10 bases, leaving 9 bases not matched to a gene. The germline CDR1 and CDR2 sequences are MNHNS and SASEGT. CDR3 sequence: CASRGTGGFRAFF. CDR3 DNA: TGTGCCAGCCGGGGGACAGGGGGTTTCCGAGCTTTCTTT.

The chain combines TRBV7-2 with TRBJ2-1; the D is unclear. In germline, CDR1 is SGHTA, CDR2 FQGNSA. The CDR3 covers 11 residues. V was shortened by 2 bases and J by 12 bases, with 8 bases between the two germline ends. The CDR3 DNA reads TGTGCCAGCAGCTTATCCATAAGGCAGTTCTTC. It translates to CASSLSIRQFF. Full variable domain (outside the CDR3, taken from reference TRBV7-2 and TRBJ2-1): GAGVSQSPSNKVTEKGKDVELRCDPISGHTALYWYRQSLGQGLEFLIYFQGNSAPDKSGLPSDRFSAERTGGSVSTLTIQRTQQEDSAVYLCASSLSIRQFFGPGTRLTVL.

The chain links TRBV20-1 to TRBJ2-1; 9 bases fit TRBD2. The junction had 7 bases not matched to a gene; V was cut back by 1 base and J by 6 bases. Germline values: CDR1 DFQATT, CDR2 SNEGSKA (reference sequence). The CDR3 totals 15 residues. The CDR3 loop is CSARGSSGGINEQFF. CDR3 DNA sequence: TGCAGTGCTAGAGGCTCCAGCGGGGGGATCAATGAGCAGTTCTTC.

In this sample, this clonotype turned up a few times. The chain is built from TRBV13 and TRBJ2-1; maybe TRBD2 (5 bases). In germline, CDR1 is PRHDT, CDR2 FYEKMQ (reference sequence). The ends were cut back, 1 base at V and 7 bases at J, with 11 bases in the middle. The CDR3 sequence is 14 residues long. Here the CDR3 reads CASSLVLARNEQFF. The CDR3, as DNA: TGTGCCAGCAGCTTAGTGTTAGCGAGGAATGAGCAGTTCTTC.

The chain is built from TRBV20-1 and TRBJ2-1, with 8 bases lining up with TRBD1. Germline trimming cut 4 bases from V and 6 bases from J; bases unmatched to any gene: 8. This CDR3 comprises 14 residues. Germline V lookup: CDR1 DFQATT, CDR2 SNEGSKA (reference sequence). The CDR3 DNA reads TGCAGTGCTAAGACCGGGACAGGAGGCAATGAGCAGTTCTTC. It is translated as CSAKTGTGGNEQFF.